What follows is one T cell receptor (beta chain) and its context. In the authors' workflow: Amplification of reference gene primers was used by the study to estimate nucleated cell counts. The table came from immunoSEQ multiplex PCR; TCRdb's copy has only in-frame clones and leaves some out. V and J calls and clone size are given by that table; D and trimming were obtained from the DNA. The profile shows 150,000 to 200,000 clones, 89% of them singletons. The data are from a study of blood T cell repertoires in COVID-19. The overall study: Acute and convalescent COVID-19 samples came from the United States, Italy and Spain. From T cells, B-cell-depleted T cells, or PBMCs came the material, which was cDNA or gDNA.

The CDR3 loop spans 15 amino acids. The genes are TRBV21-1 and TRBJ2-7; the table's D call TRBD2 went unverified against the DNA. TRBV21-1 is assigned pseudogene status. Sample: peripheral blood. The receptor was isolated from a man aged 18 to 30 who had recovered from COVID-19. CDR3 residues: CASSKTQVVPYEQYF. The CDR3 DNA follows: TGTGCCAGCAGCAAAACTCAAGTAGTCCCCTACGAGCAGTACTTC.